The clone carrying this T cell receptor (beta chain) was seen only once. Its target is not known. Germline-derived CDR1 and CDR2 are SEHNR and FQNEAQ (reference sequence). The CDR3 runs 15 residues. V was clipped by 3 bases and J by 2 bases, with 10 bases between them. The entry originates in a study of shared clonotypes between healthy human individuals. Study-level results: Investigators collected only blood, and repertoires in tissues likely differ. Compared with memory subsets, naive subsets generally had larger estimated richness.

Measured with immunoSEQ multiplex PCR; TCRdb has only the in-frame clones, and not every one. This table has roughly 850,000 clones, just over 95% appearing once. CD8 cells classed as naive were CD45RO-negative and positively selected for CCR7, excluding terminally differentiated effector memory CD45RA+ cells. Sequencing used naive CD8+ T cells sorted from blood. This sequence originates from a man between 25 and 39 years old in good health. V gene TRBV7-9 combines with J gene TRBJ1-4, with a tentative D call TRBD1 (6 bases). CDR3 nucleotide sequence: TGTGCCAGCAGCTTTACGGGGGGCACTAATGAAAAACTGTTTTTT. It encodes CASSFTGGTNEKLFF.